Below, one T cell receptor beta chain is given with its context. Its cognate antigen is unknown. The sample comes from a study of T cell responses to AZD1222 COVID-19 vaccine. Using immunoSEQ multiplex PCR, the repertoire was profiled, and TCRdb retains in-frame clones only, with some absent. The table lists approximately 180,000 clones, 90% of them singletons. Study outcomes and limitations: It was only after the peak T cell response that any repertoires were sampled.

The germline V gene encodes CDR1 LNHDA and CDR2 SQIVND (reference sequence). The ends were cut back, 8 bases at V and 6 bases at J, with 16 bases in the middle. The CDR3 runs to 13 residues. Sequenced here: peripheral blood, sampled on day 0 of AZD1222 vaccination. V and J are TRBV19 and TRBJ1-1, with D hard to call. This TCR derives from an adult in good health. The CDR3 is CASGKGHPAEAFF. As DNA, the CDR3 is TGTGCCAGTGGAAAGGGCCACCCCGCTGAAGCTTTCTTT.